This T cell receptor (beta chain) was found in a study of blood T cell repertoires in COVID-19. Profiled with immunoSEQ multiplex PCR; TCRdb holds only in-frame clones, not every one. The sample includes around 140,000 clones, around 80% of them seen just once. In germline, CDR1 is SGHTA, CDR2 FQGTGA. V trimming: 5 bases; J trimming: 5 bases; junction bases outside the gene matches: 10. The CDR3 loop spans 15 amino acids. This clone was seen a handful of times. The receptor's source is a man aged 35-49 years with acute COVID-19. The V gene is TRBV7-3, the J gene TRBJ1-2; 8 bases map to TRBD1. Sequencing was performed on PBMCs or T cells enriched from blood (not recorded which). The CDR3 bases are TGTGCCAGCAGCCCCTCAGGGGGCGAACGGTATGGCTACACCTTC. Translation gives CASSPSGGERYGYTF. The full variable domain, its missing parts supplied by reference TRBV7-3 and TRBJ1-2, is GAGVSQTPSNKVTEKGKYVELRCDPISGHTALYWYRQSLGQGPEFLIYFQGTGAADDSGLPNDRFFAVRPEGSVSTLKIQRTERGDSAVYLCASSPSGGERYGYTFGSGTRLTVV.